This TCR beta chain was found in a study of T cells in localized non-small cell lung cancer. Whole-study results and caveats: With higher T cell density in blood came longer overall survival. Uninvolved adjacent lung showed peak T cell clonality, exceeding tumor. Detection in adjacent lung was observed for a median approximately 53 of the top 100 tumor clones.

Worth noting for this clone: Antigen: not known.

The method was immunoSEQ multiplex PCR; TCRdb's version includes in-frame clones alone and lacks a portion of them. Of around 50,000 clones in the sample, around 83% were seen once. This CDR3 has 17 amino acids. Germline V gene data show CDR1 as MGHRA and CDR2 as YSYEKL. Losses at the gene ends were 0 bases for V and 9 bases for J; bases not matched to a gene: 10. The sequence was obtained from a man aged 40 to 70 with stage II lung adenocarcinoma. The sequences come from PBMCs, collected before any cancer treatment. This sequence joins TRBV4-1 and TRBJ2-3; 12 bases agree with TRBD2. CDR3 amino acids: CASSQEPLAGGTGTQYF. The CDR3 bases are TGCGCCAGCAGCCAAGAGCCACTAGCGGGGGGCACGGGGACGCAGTATTTT.